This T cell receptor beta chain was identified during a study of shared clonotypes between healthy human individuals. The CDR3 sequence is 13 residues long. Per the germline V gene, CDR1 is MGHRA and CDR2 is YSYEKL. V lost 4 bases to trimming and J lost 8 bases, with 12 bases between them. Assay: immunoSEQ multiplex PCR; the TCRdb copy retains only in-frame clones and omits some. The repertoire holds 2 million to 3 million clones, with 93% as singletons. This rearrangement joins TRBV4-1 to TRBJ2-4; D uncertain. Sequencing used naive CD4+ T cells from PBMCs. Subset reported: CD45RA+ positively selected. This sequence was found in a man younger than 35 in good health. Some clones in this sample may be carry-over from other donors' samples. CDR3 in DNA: TGCGCCAGCAGCCTAATTATACGGGACATTCAGTACTTC. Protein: CASSLIIRDIQYF.